The source of this T cell receptor (beta chain) is a study of OX40 agonist ivuxolimab in advanced cancers. Study summary: Patients assigned to dose escalation were diagnosed with hepatocellular carcinoma, melanoma, renal cell or head and neck cancer.

TCRdb's copy holds only in-frame clones and misses some; the assay was immunoSEQ multiplex PCR. This table has under 110,000 clones, about nine tenths appearing once. This CDR3 has 14 residues. The ends lost 0 bases at V and 9 bases at J; junction bases unmatched: 2. Germline V gene sequence: CDR1 SGDLS, CDR2 YYNGEE. This TCR was sampled from an adult with an advanced solid tumor such as melanoma, head and neck, liver or kidney cancer. The rearrangement joins TRBV9 to TRBJ2-1, with TRBD2 matching 11 bases. The sequencing here drew on CD4+ or CD8+ T cells sorted from blood, taken in a trial of the OX40 agonist ivuxolimab. The CDR3 region has the DNA TGTGCCAGCAGCGTAGTTGGGACTAGCGGTGAGCAGTTCTTC. As protein: CASSVVGTSGEQFF.